This paragraph covers one TCR beta chain sequence. Its antigen is still unknown. These data come from a study of post-analysis software for immune sequencing data. About the study: Recorded subtypes: relapsing-remitting, secondary progressive, progressive-relapsing; some patients unannotated. Study findings and constraints: A significant reduction in normalized Chao1 diversity was observed in multiple sclerosis patients versus controls. Patients carried several TRBV segments more frequently than controls did, and TRBV5-6, TRBV5-1 and TRBV20-1 were among them.

CDR3 size: 16 residues. From germline, CDR1 is MNHEY and CDR2 SVGAGI. J was trimmed by 7 bases and V by 2 bases; bases with no gene match: 7. Unique molecular identifiers were present in the TCR beta cDNA libraries. TCRdb fed the PCR reads into MiXCR, producing one record per CDR3 protein. The sample consists of about 800,000 distinct CDR3 sequences, approximately 30% of them appearing once. This TCR was recovered from a girl between 5 and 17 years old with multiple sclerosis. The rearrangement links TRBV6-5 to TRBJ1-6; TRBD1 matches at 8 bases. Material for sequencing was blood. The DNA of the CDR3 is TGTGCCAGCAGTTACGGGACAGGCCCTACCAATTCACCCCTCCACTTT. Translated, it gives CASSYGTGPTNSPLHF.